The 32 T cell receptor beta chains listed next were all sequenced from one sample in a study of STAT5B mutations in CD4+ large granular lymphocyte leukemia. The protocol was immunoSEQ multiplex PCR, while the TCRdb copy is restricted to in-frame clones and leaves out a portion. The profile shows about 37,000 clones, roughly 87% of them singletons. The sample taken for sequencing was CD4+ T cells from blood buffy coats. These TCRs come from a human donor in good health.

This clone appeared once. The chain joins TRBV11-3 to TRBJ2-7; D is perhaps TRBD1 or TRBD2 (5 bases each). Germline CDR1 and CDR2: SGHNT and YENEEA. The CDR3 covers 11 residues. Trimming pared 4 bases from V and 6 bases from J, leaving 7 bases between. The DNA of the CDR3 is TGTGCCAGCAGCTCAGGGAGCGAGCAGTACTTC. Protein product: CASSSGSEQYF. The entire variable domain, with the rest obtained from reference TRBV11-3 and TRBJ2-7, is as follows: EAGVVQSPRYKIIEKKQPVAFWCNPISGHNTLYWYLQNLGQGPELLIRYENEEAVDDSQLPKDRFSAERLKGVDSTLKIQPAELGDSAVYLCASSSGSEQYFGPGTRLTVT.

The rearrangement links TRBV7-2 to TRBJ1-2, with 11 bases that match TRBD1. Germline loops: CDR1 SGHTA, CDR2 FQGNSA. Unmatched junction bases numbered 7, after V lost 9 bases and J lost 4 bases. CDR3 length: 14 amino acids. The CDR3 loop reads CASGQGAQVYGYTF. CDR3 nucleotides: TGTGCCAGTGGACAGGGGGCGCAAGTCTATGGCTACACCTTC.

This clone was observed once. The chain combines TRBV6-1 with TRBJ2-2, with D possibly TRBD2 on 5 matching bases. This CDR3 has 16 amino acids. Germline CDR1 MNHNS, CDR2 SASEGT. Trimming took 2 bases from V and 4 from J, leaving 14 bases between them. CDR3 bases: TGTGCCAGCAGTGAACCCGCCCGAGGGCTCACCGGGGAGCTGTTTTTT. It is translated as CASSEPARGLTGELFF.

The chain couples TRBV7-8 to TRBJ2-3, with TRBD2 matching over 13 bases. The CDR3 covers 16 residues. The trim removed 5 bases at V and 10 bases at J, leaving 12 bases unmatched. Germline lookup yields CDR1 SGHVS and CDR2 FQNEAQ. Here the CDR3 reads CASSPLAGGPSVPQYF. For the CDR3, the DNA is TGTGCCAGCAGCCCACTAGCGGGAGGGCCCTCAGTTCCGCAGTATTTT. Using reference TRBV7-8 and TRBJ2-3 for the parts outside the CDR3, the full variable domain is GAGVSQSPRYKVAKRGQDVALRCDPISGHVSLFWYQQALGQGPEFLTYFQNEAQLDKSGLPSDRFFAERPEGSVSTLKIQRTQQEDSAVYLCASSPLAGGPSVPQYFGPGTRLTVL.

This clone was seen a single time. The J gene is TRBJ2-5, the V gene TRBV9, with 9 bases matching TRBD1. Matching the DNA end better, TRBJ2-7 makes the J call doubtful. The CDR3 runs 18 residues. Germline assignment: CDR1 SGDLS and CDR2 YYNGEE. The CDR3 region is CASSALETVDRGAYEQYF. The CDR3 nucleotides read TGTGCCAGCAGCGCCCTCGAGACGGTGGACAGGGGAGCCTACGAGCAGTACTTC.

The rearrangement uses TRBV13 and TRBJ2-3; 7 nucleotides line up with TRBD2. Germline trimming cut 5 bases from V and 5 bases from J; bases unmatched to any gene: 10. The CDR3 is 15 amino acids. Looked up from germline, CDR1 is PRHDT and CDR2 is FYEKMQ (reference sequence). The CDR3 nucleotides are TGTGCCAGCAGCCCCCGGGAGGAACTAGGAGATACGCAGTATTTT. This encodes CASSPREELGDTQYF.

The chain carries TRBV29-1 and TRBJ1-4; D remains ambiguous. Looked up from germline, CDR1 is SQVTM and CDR2 is ANQGSEA. This CDR3 is built from 12 residues. V was cut by 6 bases and J by 8 bases, with 13 bases left in between. The CDR3 DNA sequence: TGCAGCGTAGCAACAAACGACGAAAAACTGTTTTTT. Its translation: CSVATNDEKLFF.

The J gene is TRBJ2-2, the V gene TRBV5-1, with D possibly TRBD1 on 5 matching bases. This CDR3 region has 17 residues. Germline V gives CDR1 SGHRS, CDR2 YFSETQ. The V end was cut by 2 bases, the J end by 1 base, with 15 bases between. CDR3 DNA sequence: TGCGCCAGCAGCTTCAGGGAACAGACCGTGAACACCGGGGAGCTGTTTTTT. It translates to CASSFREQTVNTGELFF.

The rearrangement joins TRBV7-2 to TRBJ2-5; D is uncertain. V was trimmed by 2 bases and J by 4 bases, leaving 5 bases between them. Germline V lookup: CDR1 SGHTA, CDR2 FQGNSA. This CDR3 is 12 amino acids long. For the CDR3, the DNA is TGTGCCAGCAGCTTAACACGAGAGACCCAGTACTTC. Its protein is CASSLTRETQYF.

This clone was seen once. The chain couples TRBV5-1 to TRBJ1-1, with no clear D. The V end lost 0 bases, the J end lost 1 base, and 4 bases lay between the germline ends. Germline loops: CDR1 SGHRS, CDR2 YFSETQ. There are 13 residues in the CDR3. In nucleotides, the CDR3 is TGCGCCAGCAGCTTGGGCAGGAACACTGAAGCTTTCTTT. Its translation: CASSLGRNTEAFF.

This chain uses TRBV7-2 with TRBJ2-2; possibly TRBD1 for D (6 bases). Germline V gives CDR1 SGHTA, CDR2 FQGNSA. Trimming took off 1 base at V and 0 bases at J, with 9 bases between the two ends. The CDR3 runs to 16 residues. CDR3 sequence (DNA): TGTGCCAGCAGCTTAGTGGACAGAACGAACACCGGGGAGCTGTTTTTT. This codes for CASSLVDRTNTGELFF.

V and J are TRBV5-1 and TRBJ2-2, with 7 bases aligning to TRBD2. V lost 0 bases to trimming and J lost 8 bases; unmatched junction nucleotides: 13. Germline V gene sequence: CDR1 SGHRS, CDR2 YFSETQ. The CDR3 is 17 amino acids. CDR3 region: CASSLEPSGHQVGELFF. CDR3 coding DNA: TGCGCCAGCAGCTTGGAGCCTAGCGGCCACCAGGTGGGGGAGCTGTTTTTT. Using reference TRBV5-1 and TRBJ2-2 for the parts outside the CDR3, the full variable domain is KAGVTQTPRYLIKTRGQQVTLSCSPISGHRSVSWYQQTPGQGLQFLFEYFSETQRNKGNFPGRFSGRQFSNSRSEMNVSTLELGDSALYLCASSLEPSGHQVGELFFGEGSRLTVL.

The rearrangement links TRBV5-4 to TRBJ1-6; 9 bases are a match to TRBD1. V was clipped by 2 bases and J by 8 bases; unmatched bases: 8. The CDR3 spans 16 residues. Germline V lookup: CDR1 SGHNT, CDR2 YYREEE (reference sequence). CDR3 amino acids: CASSLGAGQGDSPLHF. DNA for the CDR3: TGTGCCAGCAGCTTAGGAGCGGGACAGGGTGATTCACCCCTCCACTTT.

The chain links TRBV5-4 to TRBJ2-3; 7 nucleotides line up with TRBD2. This CDR3 region has 15 residues. In germline, CDR1 is SGHNT, CDR2 YYREEE (reference sequence). Losses at the gene ends were 0 bases for V and 5 bases for J; bases not matched to a gene: 6. The CDR3 region is CASSLGGSSRDTQYF. DNA for the CDR3: TGTGCCAGCAGCTTGGGCGGGAGCTCGAGAGATACGCAGTATTTT.

This clone has a single count. V is TRBV21-1 and J is TRBJ1-1; no DNA check was done on the table's D call, TRBD1. TRBV21-1 is a pseudogene segment. The CDR3 runs to 15 residues. The CDR3 here is CASSKVGTVNTEAFF. The CDR3 DNA reads TGTGCCAGCAGCAAAGTTGGGACAGTTAACACTGAAGCTTTCTTT.

The genes are TRBV5-4 and TRBJ2-7; possible D gene TRBD1, 5 bases. The CDR3 is 16 amino acids. Trimming shortened V by 4 bases and J by 3 bases, and 20 bases separated the two germline ends. Germline CDR1 and CDR2: SGHNT and YYREEE (reference sequence). CDR3 nucleotide sequence: TGTGCCAGCAGCCCCCCCGGAGCTACACAGGACTACGAGCAGTACTTC. Translated: CASSPPGATQDYEQYF.

This clone was seen only once. The CDR3 DNA reads as TGCGCCAGCAGCTTAGTGGAGCGCGCTGAAGCTTTCTTT. Encoded protein: CASSLVERAEAFF. The chain employs TRBV5-1 and TRBJ1-1; D unclear. V lost 2 bases to trimming and J lost 6 bases, with 11 bases between them. Germline CDR1 is SGHRS and CDR2 is YFSETQ. This CDR3 is 13 amino acids long.

Comment on this clone: The identical CDR3 is also encoded by other nucleotide sequences in the sample. The rearrangement uses TRBV5-6 and TRBJ2-3, with no clear D. CDR3 length: 13 amino acids. Germline CDR1 reads SGHDT; CDR2 reads YYEEEE. Trimming removed 0 bases from V and 0 bases from J, with 2 bases in between. The CDR3, as DNA: TGTGCCAGCAGCTTGGGAAGCACAGATACGCAGTATTTT. It specifies CASSLGSTDTQYF.

V usage is TRBV6-1 and J usage is TRBJ1-3, with 8 bases lining up with TRBD1. The CDR3 consists of 19 residues. The germline V gene encodes CDR1 MNHNS and CDR2 SASEGT. V gave up 2 bases and J gave up 0 bases; unmatched junction bases: 12. The CDR3 sequence is CASSEWGRTGYTSGNTIYF. The CDR3 DNA sequence: TGTGCCAGCAGTGAATGGGGGAGGACAGGGTATACCTCTGGAAACACCATATATTTT.

The rearrangement joins TRBV6-5 to TRBJ1-3; a possible D gene is TRBD1 (5 bases). Germline V CDR1 and CDR2: MNHEY, SVGAGI. The CDR3 contains 15 residues. V lost 2 bases and J 2 bases, leaving 10 bases between the germline ends. The CDR3 loop reads CASSYGQGPGNTIYF. Written as DNA, the CDR3 is TGTGCCAGCAGTTACGGTCAGGGTCCTGGAAACACCATATATTTT.

The genes are TRBV18 and TRBJ2-3; 10 nucleotides align to TRBD1. V dropped 6 bases and J dropped 2; count of bases not matched to a gene: 2. CDR1 KGHSH and CDR2 LQKENI come from the germline V gene. CDR3 size: 14 residues. The DNA for the CDR3 is TGTGCCAGCTCGGGGACAGGGGCCACAGATACGCAGTATTTT. This encodes CASSGTGATDTQYF.

This clone turned up a few times. The chain combines TRBV5-4 with TRBJ2-1; D is undetermined. Germline lookup yields CDR1 SGHNT and CDR2 YYREEE (reference sequence). V shed 1 base and J shed 6 bases, with 14 bases lying between them. This CDR3 is built from 15 residues. DNA of the CDR3: TGTGCCAGCAGCTTGAATATCGACTCCCTCAATGAGCAGTTCTTC. Protein: CASSLNIDSLNEQFF.

The CDR3 is CASSQDFTSGRVQFF. The CDR3 bases are TGCGCCAGCAGCCAAGATTTTACTAGCGGGAGAGTGCAGTTCTTC. The V call is TRBV4-3, the J call TRBJ2-1; TRBD2 matches at 11 bases. CDR1 is LGHNA, CDR2 YSLEER, per germline. This CDR3 comprises 15 residues. V lost 0 bases, J lost 12 bases, and 7 bases stayed unmatched.

The rearrangement uses TRBV4-2 and TRBJ2-5; D remains unclear. The J call may be mistaken, given a closer DNA end match to TRBJ2-7. Germline values: CDR1 LGHNA, CDR2 YNFKEQ. CDR3 length: 14 amino acids. CDR3 nucleotides: TGTGCCAGCAGCCAAGCCTCTGGGGTCGACGAGCAGTACTTC. Protein: CASSQASGVDEQYF.

This chain links TRBV27 with TRBJ2-2; 7 bases fit TRBD2. The CDR3 covers 14 residues. Trimming removed 5 bases from V and 4 bases from J; junction bases left unmatched: 4. The germline V gene encodes CDR1 MNHEY and CDR2 SMNVEV (reference sequence). The CDR3 DNA follows: TGTGCCAGCAGTCCCCGGACTAGCACCGGGGAGCTGTTTTTT. Protein product: CASSPRTSTGELFF.

The chain recombines TRBV19 with TRBJ1-1, with no clear D. This CDR3 spans 13 amino acids. The germline V and J ends were trimmed by 5 bases and 6 bases, with 13 bases remaining between them. Germline values: CDR1 LNHDA, CDR2 SQIVND (reference sequence). Written as DNA, the CDR3 is TGTGCCAGTAGTCCCCCTAGGTGGGCTGAAGCTTTCTTT. It specifies CASSPPRWAEAFF.

The chain is built from TRBV5-1 and TRBJ2-1, with a possible D match to TRBD2 (6 bases). V dropped 6 bases and J dropped 0 bases, with 19 bases sitting between them. CDR3 length: 17 residues. The germline CDR1 and CDR2 sequences are SGHRS and YFSETQ. Here the CDR3 reads CASNLAGLASSYNEQFF. CDR3 nucleotides: TGCGCCAGCAACCTCGCGGGACTGGCCAGCTCCTACAATGAGCAGTTCTTC.

This chain connects TRBV2 to TRBJ1-3, with D hard to call. This CDR3 has 14 residues. V lost 9 bases, J lost 0 bases, and 12 bases lay in between. CDR1 and CDR2 (germline): SNHLY, FYNNEI. CDR3: CARSGDPSGNTIYF. The CDR3 DNA is TGTGCCAGGTCAGGCGATCCCTCTGGAAACACCATATATTTT.

V is TRBV6-6 and J is TRBJ2-1; 8 nucleotides align to TRBD2. The CDR3 loop spans 15 amino acids. Germline CDR1 is MNHNY and CDR2 is SVGAGI (reference sequence). Trimming took 6 bases from V and 3 from J; bases not matched to a gene: 7. CDR3 in DNA: TGTGCCAGCAGCCCTGGGACTAGAAACTACAATGAGCAGTTCTTC. This encodes CASSPGTRNYNEQFF.

The chain couples TRBV28 to TRBJ2-7; D may match TRBD1 or TRBD2 (6 bases each). V lost 8 bases, J lost 1 base, and 15 bases lay in between. Looked up from germline, CDR1 is MDHEN and CDR2 is SYDVKM. The length of the CDR3 is 14 residues. The CDR3 nucleotides are TGTGCCAGCTCACCGGCGGGACAATCCTACGAGCAGTACTTC. It codes for CASSPAGQSYEQYF.

The chain is built from TRBV4-3 and TRBJ1-2; D not resolved. V lost 2 bases and J 4 bases, leaving 8 bases between the germline ends. This CDR3 comprises 13 residues. CDR1 LGHNA and CDR2 YSLEER come from the germline V gene. The CDR3 loop is CASSQLPAYGYTF. In nucleotides, the CDR3 is TGCGCCAGCAGCCAACTGCCCGCCTATGGCTACACCTTC.

The chain couples TRBV19 to TRBJ2-5; maybe TRBD1 (5 bases). Trimming shortened V by 3 bases and J by 3 bases, and 5 bases separated the two germline ends. The CDR3 totals 12 residues. CDR1 and CDR2 (germline): LNHDA, SQIVND (reference sequence). The chain's CDR3 is CASSMTEETQYF. The CDR3 nucleotides read TGTGCCAGTAGTATGACAGAAGAGACCCAGTACTTC. Together with reference TRBV19 and TRBJ2-5, the CDR3 gives the full variable domain: DGGITQSPKYLFRKEGQNVTLSCEQNLNHDAMYWYRQDPGQGLRLIYYSQIVNDFQKGDIAEGYSVSREKKESFPLTVTSAQKNPTAFYLCASSMTEETQYFGPGTRLLVL.